The 7 T cell receptor beta chains given below trace back to one sample, sequenced in a study of CD8+ T cells in alopecia areata. Reverse transcribed after extraction, RNA yielded cDNA as the sequencing template. Clones were read by immunoSEQ multiplex PCR, and TCRdb kept only the in-frame ones, dropping some. This repertoire shows 60,000 to 65,000 clones, roughly 46% found once; its top ten account for 51%. Sequencing input: NKG2D-low CD8+ T cells sorted from blood. The receptor set was obtained from a human donor with alopecia areata.

This clone was counted only a few times. V and J are TRBV7-9 and TRBJ2-4; 8 nucleotides match TRBD1. Germline V gene sequence: CDR1 SEHNR, CDR2 FQNEAQ (reference sequence). The CDR3 contains 14 residues. Trimming at V came to 5 bases and at J to 3 bases, leaving 3 bases not matched to a gene. DNA for the CDR3: TGTGCCAGCAGCGGACAGGGTAGCAAAAACATTCAGTACTTC. Translating gives CASSGQGSKNIQYF.

V and J are TRBV5-1 and TRBJ2-5; tentatively, D is TRBD2 (5 bases). Trimming left V 0 bases short and J 5 bases short, with 17 bases between. Germline V gene lookup returns CDR1 SGHRS and CDR2 YFSETQ. The CDR3 spans 16 residues. CDR3 in DNA: TGCGCCAGCAGCTTGGCCTCAGGCGGGCATAGGGAGACCCAGTACTTC. This gives the protein CASSLASGGHRETQYF.

This sequence joins TRBV27 and TRBJ2-3; D possibly corresponds to TRBD2 (6 bases). Trimming removed 8 bases from V and 3 bases from J, with 9 bases in between. The CDR3 is made up of 12 amino acids. Germline loops: CDR1 MNHEY, CDR2 SMNVEV (reference sequence). The CDR3 DNA reads as TGTGCCAGCGGAGGGAGGACAGATACGCAGTATTTT. This gives the protein CASGGRTDTQYF.

This clone was seen only once. The chain joins TRBV7-9 to TRBJ1-5, with unresolved D. CDR1 and CDR2 (germline): SEHNR, FQNEAQ (reference sequence). This CDR3 is built from 12 residues. V gave up 4 bases and J gave up 6 bases, with 7 bases separating them. In nucleotides, the CDR3 is TGTGCCAGCAGCTCCTCAAGTCAGCCCCAGCATTTT. This codes for CASSSSSQPQHF.

A few counts support this clone. This rearrangement joins TRBV29-1 to TRBJ2-7; 14 positions match TRBD2. CDR3 length: 14 residues. Losses at the gene ends were 6 bases for V and 6 bases for J; bases not matched to a gene: 7. CDR1 SQVTM and CDR2 ANQGSEA come from the germline V gene. Written as DNA, the CDR3 is TGCAGCGTCGTAGGGACTAGCGGGAGAGGCGAGCAGTACTTC. This sequence encodes CSVVGTSGRGEQYF.

The gene calls are TRBV29-1 and TRBJ2-5, with 7 bases fitting TRBD1. V lost 4 bases, J lost 5 bases, and 4 bases stayed unmatched. CDR1 and CDR2 from the germline V gene are SQVTM and ANQGSEA. This CDR3 has 12 residues. In DNA form, the CDR3 reads TGCAGCGTTGGAACAGGGGAGGAGACCCAGTACTTC. Amino acids: CSVGTGEETQYF.

The chain joins TRBV29-1 to TRBJ1-2; the match to TRBD1 covers 10 bases. V dropped 6 bases and J dropped 4; count of bases not matched to a gene: 14. Germline V lookup: CDR1 SQVTM, CDR2 ANQGSEA. This CDR3 has 16 amino acids. The CDR3 coding sequence is TGCAGCGTGCGGACCCCGACAGGGGGCGATACCTATGGCTACACCTTC. This translates into CSVRTPTGGDTYGYTF.